The clone carrying this TCR beta chain was counted between two and nine times. Its antigen is still unknown. This specimen belongs to a study of a mutant IDH1 vaccine in newly diagnosed glioma. The CDR3 contains 14 residues. Germline loops: CDR1 LNHNV, CDR2 YYDKDF (reference sequence). V shed 0 bases and J shed 2 bases, with 7 bases lying between them. Time point here: week 23, last vaccination. One vaccine dose held 300 ug of mutant IDH1 20-mer peptide and came with topical imiquimod. Only in-frame clones appear in the TCRdb table, and some are missing; sequencing was by immunoSEQ multiplex PCR. The sample records approximately 62,000 clones, approximately 85% being singletons.

This sample comprised PBMCs, obtained from a glioma patient whose treatment included an IDH1 peptide vaccine. This chain uses TRBV15 with TRBJ1-2, with D maybe TRBD1 (6 bases). This clonotype originated in a man aged 25 to 40 with glioma. CDR3 region: CATSRDQGNYGYTF. The CDR3 DNA sequence: TGTGCCACCAGCAGAGATCAGGGGAACTATGGCTACACCTTC.